The clone carrying this TCR beta chain was picked up one time. The entry originates in a study of blood T cell repertoires in COVID-19. The overall study: Acute and convalescent COVID-19 samples came from the United States, Italy and Spain. In each case, the material was cDNA or gDNA derived from T cells, B-cell-depleted T cells, or PBMCs.

Original processing notes: How many nucleated cells were present was estimated from reference gene primer amplification. TCRdb's copy holds only in-frame clones and misses some; the assay was immunoSEQ multiplex PCR. D and trimming come from the DNA, and the V and J calls and clone size come from that table. This table holds 250,000 to 350,000 clones, 75% to 90% found once. The CDR3 is 12 residues long. The V end lost 6 bases, the J end lost 0 bases, and 4 bases lay between the germline ends. Seattle researchers signed up patients amid active infection and tracked them longitudinally. V usage is TRBV12-3 or TRBV12-4 and J usage is TRBJ2-3; D gene uncertain. The TCR was taken from a woman in her twenties or thirties with COVID-19, enrolled during active disease. Material: peripheral blood. The CDR3 protein is CASRRSTDTQYF. The CDR3 region has the DNA TGTGCCAGCAGGCGTAGCACAGATACGCAGTATTTT.